This T cell receptor beta chain was identified in a study of beta chain features in type 1 diabetes. Study at large: There was similarity between patients and healthy donors in age, gender and cell yields.

This clone was observed a few times. Its target is unknown. CDR3 length: 14 amino acids. V gave up 4 bases and J gave up 2 bases, with 8 bases separating them. Per the germline V gene, CDR1 is SNHLY and CDR2 is FYNNEI. One heparinised draw of blood, averaging approximately 110 mL, came from each donor. The entirety of the isolated RNA underwent reverse transcription, so expressed TCRB transcripts were sequenced. Clones were read by immunoSEQ multiplex PCR, and TCRdb kept only the in-frame ones, dropping some. The table includes approximately 46,000 clones, 35% to 55% detected once. The study, taken as a whole, reports: In all four CD4+ subsets, TCRB CDR3 length was significantly, moderately reduced in type 1 diabetes.

Sequences were obtained from stem cell memory CD4+ T cells from blood. The rearrangement joins TRBV2 to TRBJ2-2; possible D gene TRBD2, 5 bases. This clonotype originated in a man aged 25 to 40 with type 1 diabetes. CDR3 in DNA: TGTGCCAGCAGTGGGACTGCAAACACCGGGGAGCTGTTTTTT. This encodes CASSGTANTGELFF.